This T cell receptor beta chain was observed in a study of shared clonotypes between healthy human individuals. Overall study: Aged 18 to 49, the donors were a couple of women and three men. Study observations and caveats: Only blood underwent sampling, and tissue repertoires likely differ.

About this clone itself: The antigen is unknown.

Every subset's genomic DNA went evenly onto several immunoSEQ plates. Profiled with immunoSEQ multiplex PCR; TCRdb holds only in-frame clones, not every one. The sample includes about 2 million clones, about 95% of them seen just once. CD45RO negativity and positive selection for CCR7 defined naive CD8 cells, a population that excluded terminally differentiated effector memory CD45RA+ cells. In germline, CDR1 is SEHNR, CDR2 FQNEAQ (reference sequence). The CDR3 loop spans 17 amino acids. J lost 8 bases, V lost 3 bases, and 9 bases had no gene match. The sample taken for sequencing was naive CD8+ T cells sorted from blood. The J gene is TRBJ2-1, the V gene TRBV7-9; 14 nucleotides line up with TRBD2. The origin of this receptor is a man in his late teens or twenties in good health. As DNA, the CDR3 is TGTGCCAGCAGCTTGGGACTAGCGGGAGCTACGAGCTATGAGCAGTTCTTC. Protein sequence: CASSLGLAGATSYEQFF.